This TCR beta chain was profiled in a study of CD8+ T cells in alopecia areata. Study outcomes and limitations: The study found tofacitinib significantly decreased scalp clonality and expanded CD8+ clones among the top 100.

This sample's treatment: oral pan-JAK inhibitor, 5-10 mg twice daily. Peripheral blood and lesional scalp punch biopsies were taken from alopecia areata patients. On this clone: Its antigen is unknown.

V was cut by 6 bases and J by 2 bases, with 11 bases left in between. CDR3 size: 15 residues. Germline V gene data show CDR1 as ENHRY and CDR2 as SYGVKD. The sequencing template was cDNA reverse transcribed from extracted RNA. Repertoires were generated with immunoSEQ multiplex PCR, while TCRdb's copy carries only in-frame clones and drops some. The sample has 150,000 to 200,000 clones; around three fifths are singletons. The rearrangement joins TRBV10-3 to TRBJ2-6; D is unclear. The sample consisted of CD8+ T cells sorted from blood, taken at week 24, from a patient treated with tofacitinib. The receptor comes from a human donor with alopecia areata. The CDR3 reads CAIRKLDAGANVLTF. The CDR3 DNA reads as TGTGCCATCAGGAAATTAGATGCTGGGGCCAACGTCCTGACTTTC.